The clone carrying this T cell receptor beta chain appeared once. This sample stems from a study of control samples from healthy donors and cancer patients. The protocol was immunoSEQ multiplex PCR, while the TCRdb copy is restricted to in-frame clones and leaves out a portion. The table has over 25,000 clones, 87% seen once. With 2 bases removed from V and 5 bases from J, the gap between germline ends came to 3 bases. Germline V gives CDR1 SGHNT, CDR2 YYREEE (reference sequence). The CDR3 has 11 amino acids. What was sequenced was PBMCs. The clonotype originates from a woman in her thirties or forties with lung cancer. V usage is TRBV5-4 and J usage is TRBJ2-3, with D unclear. The CDR3 nucleotides are TGTGCCAGCAGCTTAGGAGATACGCAGTATTTT. It is translated as CASSLGDTQYF.